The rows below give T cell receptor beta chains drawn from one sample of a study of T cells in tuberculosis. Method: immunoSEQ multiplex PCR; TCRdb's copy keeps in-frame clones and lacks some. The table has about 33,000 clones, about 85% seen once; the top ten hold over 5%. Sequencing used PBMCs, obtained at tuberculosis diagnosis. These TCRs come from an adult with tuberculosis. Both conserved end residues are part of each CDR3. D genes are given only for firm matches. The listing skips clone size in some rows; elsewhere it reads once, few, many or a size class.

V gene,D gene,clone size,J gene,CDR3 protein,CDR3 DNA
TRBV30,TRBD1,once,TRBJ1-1,CAWRRQGAGEAFF,TGTGCCTGGAGGAGGCAGGGGGCCGGGGAAGCTTTCTTT
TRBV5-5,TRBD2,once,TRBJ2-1,CASSRTSGGASYNEQFF,TGTGCCAGCAGCCGGACTAGCGGGGGGGCTTCCTACAATGAGCAGTTCTTC
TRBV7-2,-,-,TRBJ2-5,CASSQGHIQETQYF,TGTGCCAGCAGCCAGGGACATATCCAAGAGACCCAGTACTTC
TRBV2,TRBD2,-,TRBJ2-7,CASSAALASSYEQYF,TGTGCCAGCAGTGCAGCACTAGCGTCCTCCTACGAGCAGTACTTC
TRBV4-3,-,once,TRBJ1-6,CASSHSRDSAPLHF,TGCGCCAGCAGCCATTCCCGGGACTCAGCACCCCTCCACTTT
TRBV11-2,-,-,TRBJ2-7,CASSQGHGHYEQYF,TGTGCCAGCAGCCAGGGCCACGGTCACTACGAGCAGTACTTC
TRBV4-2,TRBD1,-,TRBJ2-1,CASSQGEGQGGDEQFF,TGTGCCAGCAGCCAAGGAGAAGGACAGGGGGGAGATGAGCAGTTCTTC
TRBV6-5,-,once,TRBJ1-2,CASSYSNRVGYTF,TGTGCCAGCAGTTACTCGAACAGGGTTGGCTACACCTTC
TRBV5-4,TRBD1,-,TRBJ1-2,CASSLGRDRKLYGYTF,TGTGCCAGCAGCTTGGGCCGGGACAGAAAACTATATGGCTACACCTTC
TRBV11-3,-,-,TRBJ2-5,CASSLGSQPGQETQYF,TGTGCCAGCAGCTTAGGGTCCCAGCCGGGGCAAGAGACCCAGTACTTC
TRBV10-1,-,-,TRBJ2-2,CASRDYSTGELFF,TGCGCCAGCAGGGACTACTCCACCGGGGAGCTGTTTTTT
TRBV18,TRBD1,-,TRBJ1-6,CASSPGQGQNSPLHF,TGTGCCAGCTCCCCGGGACAGGGCCAAAATTCACCCCTCCACTTT
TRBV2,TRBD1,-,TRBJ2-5,CASRRQGSPRETQYF,TGTGCCAGCAGAAGACAGGGGTCCCCCCGGGAGACCCAGTACTTC
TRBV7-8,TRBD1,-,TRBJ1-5,CASSLETDRTGYQPQHF,TGTGCCAGCAGCTTAGAGACGGACAGGACCGGGTATCAGCCCCAGCATTTT
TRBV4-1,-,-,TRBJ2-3,CASSQDYGGVTTDTQYF,TGCGCCAGCAGCCAAGATTACGGAGGCGTTACCACAGATACGCAGTATTTT
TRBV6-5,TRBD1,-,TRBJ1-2,CASSSLGQGNGYTF,TGTGCCAGCAGCTCCCTAGGACAGGGAAACGGCTACACCTTC
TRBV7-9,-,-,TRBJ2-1,CASSLSGSNEQFF,TGTGCCAGCAGCTTATCGGGGTCCAATGAGCAGTTCTTC
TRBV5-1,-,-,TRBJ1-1,CASSLAQSNTEAFF,TGCGCCAGCAGCTTGGCACAGTCGAACACTGAAGCTTTCTTT
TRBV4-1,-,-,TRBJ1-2,CASSQVPRGQGRNGYTF,TGCGCCAGCAGCCAAGTGCCCCGAGGCCAGGGTAGGAATGGCTACACCTTC
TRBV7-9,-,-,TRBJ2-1,CASSLRSSKTSYNEQFF,TGTGCCAGCAGCCTCAGATCGTCCAAAACCTCTTACAATGAGCAGTTCTTC
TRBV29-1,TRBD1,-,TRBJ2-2,CSVGGTVGTGELFF,TGCAGCGTTGGGGGGACAGTAGGCACCGGGGAGCTGTTTTTT
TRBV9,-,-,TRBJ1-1,CASSVNSGDTEAFF,TGTGCCAGCAGCGTAAATTCCGGGGACACTGAAGCTTTCTTT